The 2 T cell receptor beta chains below all came from one sample that was sequenced in a study of CXCR3-negative and CXCR3-positive naive CD8 T cells. Study outcomes and limitations: Naive cells with CXCR3 showed TRB CDR3s that were more hydrophobic than those in CXCR3-negative naive cells.

Libraries were UMI-labeled 5' RACE TRB cDNA. TCRdb reprocessed the 5' RACE reads, with one entry per CDR3 protein and no DNA. The ten top clones account for roughly 0.39%, within a sample of more than 100,000 distinct CDR3 sequences. Their specific antigens are unknown. Sequencing input: naive CXCR3+ CD8+ T cells from blood. Subset: CD45RO-CCR7+CD27+CD95- naive CD8+ T cells expressing CXCR3 (TNR3+). Receptor source: a human donor in good health. Some clones in this sample may be carry-over from other donors' samples.

V and J are TRBV11-2 and TRBJ2-3. CDR1 and CDR2 (germline): SGHAT, FQNNGV. The CDR3 has 16 residues. CDR3 protein: CASSLYGGKSTDTQYF.

The CDR3 protein is CASSYSLPYEQYF. The V and J genes are TRBV6-2 or TRBV6-3 and TRBJ2-7. Germline V gene sequence: CDR1 MNHEY, CDR2 SVGEGT. This CDR3 region has 13 residues.